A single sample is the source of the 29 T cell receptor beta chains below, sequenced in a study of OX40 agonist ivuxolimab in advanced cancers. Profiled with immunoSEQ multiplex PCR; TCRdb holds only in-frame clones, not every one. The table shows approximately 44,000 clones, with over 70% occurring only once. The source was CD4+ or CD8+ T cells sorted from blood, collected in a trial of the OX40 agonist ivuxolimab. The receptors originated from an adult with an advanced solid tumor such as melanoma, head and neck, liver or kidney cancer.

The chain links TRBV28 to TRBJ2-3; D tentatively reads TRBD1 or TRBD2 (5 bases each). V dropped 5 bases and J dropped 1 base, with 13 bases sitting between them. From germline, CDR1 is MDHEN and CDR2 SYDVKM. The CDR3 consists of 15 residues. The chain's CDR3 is CASSPSGGRTDTQYF. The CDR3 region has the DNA TGTGCCAGCAGTCCTTCTGGGGGACGCACAGATACGCAGTATTTT.

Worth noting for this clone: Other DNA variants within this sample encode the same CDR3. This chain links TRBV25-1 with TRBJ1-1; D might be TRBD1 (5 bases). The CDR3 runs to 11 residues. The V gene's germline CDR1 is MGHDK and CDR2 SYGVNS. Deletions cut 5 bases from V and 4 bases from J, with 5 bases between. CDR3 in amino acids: CASSQGTEAFF. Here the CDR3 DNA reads TGTGCCAGCAGTCAGGGCACTGAAGCTTTCTTT.

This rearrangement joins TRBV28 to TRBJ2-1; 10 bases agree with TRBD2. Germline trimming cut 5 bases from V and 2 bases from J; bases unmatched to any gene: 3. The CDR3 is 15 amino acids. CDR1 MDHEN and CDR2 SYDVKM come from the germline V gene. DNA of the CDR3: TGTGCCAGCAGTCCCGGACTAGCGGCCTACAATGAGCAGTTCTTC. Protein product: CASSPGLAAYNEQFF.

The CDR3 here is CATRPGGSDYNEQFF. DNA of the CDR3: TGTGCCACCCGACCAGGGGGTTCCGACTACAATGAGCAGTTCTTC. The genes are TRBV6-1 and TRBJ2-1; 7 bases line up with TRBD1. Trimming at V came to 10 bases and at J to 3 bases, leaving 12 bases not matched to a gene. From germline, CDR1 is MNHNS and CDR2 SASEGT. This CDR3 is 15 amino acids long.

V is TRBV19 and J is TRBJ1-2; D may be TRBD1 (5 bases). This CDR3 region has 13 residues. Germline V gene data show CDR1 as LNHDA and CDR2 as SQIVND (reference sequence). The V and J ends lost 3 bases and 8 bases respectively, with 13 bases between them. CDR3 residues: CASSIWAGNGYTF. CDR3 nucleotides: TGTGCCAGTAGTATTTGGGCAGGGAACGGCTACACCTTC.

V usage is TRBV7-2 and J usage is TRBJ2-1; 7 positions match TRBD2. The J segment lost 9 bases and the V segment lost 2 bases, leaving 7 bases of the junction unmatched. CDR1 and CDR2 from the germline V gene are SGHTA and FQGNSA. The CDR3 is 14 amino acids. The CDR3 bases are TGTGCCAGCAGCTTAAGAGGGAGGGCGGGTGAGCAGTTCTTC. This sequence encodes CASSLRGRAGEQFF.

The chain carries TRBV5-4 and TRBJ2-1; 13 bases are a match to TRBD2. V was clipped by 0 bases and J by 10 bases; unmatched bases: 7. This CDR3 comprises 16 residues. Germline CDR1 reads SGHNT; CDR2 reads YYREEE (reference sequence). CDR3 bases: TGTGCCAGCAGCTTGGGGACTAGCGGGAGTGGGGCCGAGCAGTTCTTC. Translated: CASSLGTSGSGAEQFF.

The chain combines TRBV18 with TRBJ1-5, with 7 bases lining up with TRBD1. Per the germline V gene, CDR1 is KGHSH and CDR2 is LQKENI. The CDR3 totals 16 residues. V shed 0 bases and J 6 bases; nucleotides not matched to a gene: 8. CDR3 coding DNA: TGTGCCAGCTCACCACCGTCGACAGGGTCATCTCAGCCCCAGCATTTT. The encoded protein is CASSPPSTGSSQPQHF.

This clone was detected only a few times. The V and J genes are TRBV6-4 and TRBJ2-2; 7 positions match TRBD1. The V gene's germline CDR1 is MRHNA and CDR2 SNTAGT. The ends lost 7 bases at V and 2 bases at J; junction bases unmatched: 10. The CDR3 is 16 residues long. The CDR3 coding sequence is TGTGCCAGCATGCGACCCCGGGACAGCAACACCGGGGAGCTGTTTTTT. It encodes CASMRPRDSNTGELFF.

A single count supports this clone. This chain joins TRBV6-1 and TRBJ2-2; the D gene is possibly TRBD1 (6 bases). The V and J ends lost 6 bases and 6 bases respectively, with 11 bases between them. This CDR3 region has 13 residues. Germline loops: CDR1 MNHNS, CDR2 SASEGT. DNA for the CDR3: TGTGCCAGCAGGGACAGTCTGGCCGGGGAGCTGTTTTTT. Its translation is CASRDSLAGELFF.

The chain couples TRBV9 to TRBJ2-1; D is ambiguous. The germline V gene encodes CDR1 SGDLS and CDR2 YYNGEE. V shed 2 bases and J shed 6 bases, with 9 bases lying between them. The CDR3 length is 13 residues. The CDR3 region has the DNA TGTGCCAGCAGCGTCTTAGGCCTCAATGAGCAGTTCTTC. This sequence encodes CASSVLGLNEQFF.

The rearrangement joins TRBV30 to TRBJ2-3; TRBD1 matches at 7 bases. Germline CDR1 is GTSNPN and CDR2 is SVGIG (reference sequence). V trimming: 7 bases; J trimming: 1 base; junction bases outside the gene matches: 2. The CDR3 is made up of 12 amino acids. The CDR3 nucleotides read TGTGCCTTTGGACAGGGCACAGATACGCAGTATTTT. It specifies CAFGQGTDTQYF.

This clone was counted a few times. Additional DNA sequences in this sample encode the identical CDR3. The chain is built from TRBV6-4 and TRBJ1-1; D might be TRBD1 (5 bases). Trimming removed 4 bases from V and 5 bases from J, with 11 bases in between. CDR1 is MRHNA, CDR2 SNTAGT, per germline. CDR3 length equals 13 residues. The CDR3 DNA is TGTGCCAGCAGTGTGTCGGGGGGAACTGAAGCTTTCTTT. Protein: CASSVSGGTEAFF.

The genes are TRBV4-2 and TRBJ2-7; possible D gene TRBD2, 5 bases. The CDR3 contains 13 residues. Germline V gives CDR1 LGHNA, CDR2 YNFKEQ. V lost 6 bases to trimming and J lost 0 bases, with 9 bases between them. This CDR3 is CASSEGSSYEQYF. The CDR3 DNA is TGTGCCAGCAGTGAGGGAAGCTCCTACGAGCAGTACTTC.

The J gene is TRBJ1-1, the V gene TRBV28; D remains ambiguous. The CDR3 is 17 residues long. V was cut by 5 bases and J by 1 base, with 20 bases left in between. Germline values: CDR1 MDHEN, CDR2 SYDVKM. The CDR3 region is CASSLDGVGRTNTEAFF. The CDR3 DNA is TGTGCCAGCAGTCTAGACGGTGTCGGACGAACGAACACTGAAGCTTTCTTT.

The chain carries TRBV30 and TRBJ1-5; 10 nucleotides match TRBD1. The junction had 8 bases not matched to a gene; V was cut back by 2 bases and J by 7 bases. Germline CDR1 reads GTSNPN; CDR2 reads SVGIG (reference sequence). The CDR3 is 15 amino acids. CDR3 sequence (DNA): TGTGCCTGGAGTCCTCGACAGGGGGCTGGGCAGCCCCAGCATTTT. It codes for CAWSPRQGAGQPQHF.

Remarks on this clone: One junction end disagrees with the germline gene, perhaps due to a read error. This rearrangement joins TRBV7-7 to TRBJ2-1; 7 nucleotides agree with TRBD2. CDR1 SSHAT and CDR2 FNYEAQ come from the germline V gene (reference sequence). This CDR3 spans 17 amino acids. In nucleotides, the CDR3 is TGTGCTAGCACGAGGCCAGTTACCCCGGGGGGTTACAATGAGCAGTTCTTC. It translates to CASTRPVTPGGYNEQFF. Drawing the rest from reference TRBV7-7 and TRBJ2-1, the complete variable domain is GAGVSQSPRYKVTKRGQDVTLRCDPISSHATLYWYQQALGQGPEFLTYFNYEAQPDKSGLPSDRFSAERPEGSISTLTIQRTEQRDSAMYRCASTRPVTPGGYNEQFFGPGTRLTVL.

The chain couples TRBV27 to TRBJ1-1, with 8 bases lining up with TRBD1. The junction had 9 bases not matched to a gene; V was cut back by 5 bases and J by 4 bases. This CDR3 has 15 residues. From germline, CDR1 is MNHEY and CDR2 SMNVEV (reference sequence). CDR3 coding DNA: TGTGCCAGCAGTCCCACGACAGGGGTGCGCACTGAAGCTTTCTTT. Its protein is CASSPTTGVRTEAFF.

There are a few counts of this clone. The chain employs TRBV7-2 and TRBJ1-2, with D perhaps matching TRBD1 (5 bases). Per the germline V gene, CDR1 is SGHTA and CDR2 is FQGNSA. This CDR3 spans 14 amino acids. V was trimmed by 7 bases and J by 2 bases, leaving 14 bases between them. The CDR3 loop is CASNGYTGNYGYTF. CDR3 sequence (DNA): TGTGCCAGCAACGGTTACACAGGCAACTATGGCTACACCTTC.

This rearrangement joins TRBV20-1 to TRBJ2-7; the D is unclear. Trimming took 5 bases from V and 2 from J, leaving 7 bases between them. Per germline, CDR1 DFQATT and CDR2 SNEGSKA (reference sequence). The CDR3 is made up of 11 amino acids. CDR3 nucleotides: TGCAGTGCTCCTTCGCCCTACGAGCAGTACTTC. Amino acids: CSAPSPYEQYF.

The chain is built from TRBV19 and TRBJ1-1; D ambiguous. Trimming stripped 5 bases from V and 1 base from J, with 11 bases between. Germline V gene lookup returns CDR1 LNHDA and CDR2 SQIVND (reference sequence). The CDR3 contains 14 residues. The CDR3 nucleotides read TGTGCCAGTAGTTCTTATGACACGAACACTGAAGCTTTCTTT. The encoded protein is CASSSYDTNTEAFF. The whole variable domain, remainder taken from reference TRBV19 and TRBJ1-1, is DGGITQSPKYLFRKEGQNVTLSCEQNLNHDAMYWYRQDPGQGLRLIYYSQIVNDFQKGDIAEGYSVSREKKESFPLTVTSAQKNPTAFYLCASSSYDTNTEAFFGQGTRLTVV.

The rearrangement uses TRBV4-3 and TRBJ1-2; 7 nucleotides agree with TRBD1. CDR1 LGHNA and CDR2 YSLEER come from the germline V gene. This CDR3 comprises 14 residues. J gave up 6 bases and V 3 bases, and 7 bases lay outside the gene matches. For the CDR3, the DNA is TGCGCCAGCAGCCATCAACGGGACAGTGATGGCTACACCTTC. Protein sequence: CASSHQRDSDGYTF.

CDR3 region: CASSLASAGESYNEQFF. The CDR3 coding sequence is TGTGCCAGCAGCTTAGCAAGTGCGGGAGAATCATACAATGAGCAGTTCTTC. This chain joins TRBV7-8 and TRBJ2-1; 7 bases match TRBD2. V dropped 0 bases and J dropped 4; count of bases not matched to a gene: 9. This CDR3 is 17 amino acids long. CDR1 is SGHVS, CDR2 FQNEAQ, per germline.

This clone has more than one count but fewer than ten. The CDR3 spells CASGAGFYGYTF. The CDR3 nucleotides are TGTGCCAGCGGGGCGGGCTTCTATGGCTACACCTTC. The V and J genes are TRBV5-8 and TRBJ1-2, with D possibly TRBD1 on 5 matching bases. This CDR3 is 12 amino acids long. Trimming removed 7 bases at V and 4 bases at J, with 11 bases between. Per the germline V gene, CDR1 is SGHTS and CDR2 is YDEGEE.

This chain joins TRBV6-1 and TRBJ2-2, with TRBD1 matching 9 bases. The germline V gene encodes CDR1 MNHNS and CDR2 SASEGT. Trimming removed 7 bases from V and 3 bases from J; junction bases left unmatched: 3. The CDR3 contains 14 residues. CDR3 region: CASTWTGDTGELFF. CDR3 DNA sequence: TGTGCCAGCACTTGGACAGGGGACACCGGGGAGCTGTTTTTT.

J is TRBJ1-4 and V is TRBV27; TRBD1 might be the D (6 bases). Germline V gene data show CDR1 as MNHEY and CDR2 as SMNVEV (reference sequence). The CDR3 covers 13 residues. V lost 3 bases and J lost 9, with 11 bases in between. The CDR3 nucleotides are TGTGCCAGCAGTTTCCCCGGGACAAAAAAACTGTTTTTT. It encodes CASSFPGTKKLFF. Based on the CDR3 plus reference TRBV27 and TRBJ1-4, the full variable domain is EAQVTQNPRYLITVTGKKLTVTCSQNMNHEYMSWYRQDPGLGLRQIYYSMNVEVTDKGDVPEGYKVSRKEKRNFPLILESPSPNQTSLYFCASSFPGTKKLFFGSGTQLSVL.

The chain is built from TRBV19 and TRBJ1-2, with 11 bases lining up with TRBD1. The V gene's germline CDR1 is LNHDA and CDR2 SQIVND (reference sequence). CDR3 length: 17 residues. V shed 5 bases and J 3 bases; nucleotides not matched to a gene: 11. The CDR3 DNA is TGTGCCAGTAGTCCCCGGACAGGGGGCAGGGGGGACTATGGCTACACCTTC. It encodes CASSPRTGGRGDYGYTF. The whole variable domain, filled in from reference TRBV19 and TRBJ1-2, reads DGGITQSPKYLFRKEGQNVTLSCEQNLNHDAMYWYRQDPGQGLRLIYYSQIVNDFQKGDIAEGYSVSREKKESFPLTVTSAQKNPTAFYLCASSPRTGGRGDYGYTFGSGTRLTVV.

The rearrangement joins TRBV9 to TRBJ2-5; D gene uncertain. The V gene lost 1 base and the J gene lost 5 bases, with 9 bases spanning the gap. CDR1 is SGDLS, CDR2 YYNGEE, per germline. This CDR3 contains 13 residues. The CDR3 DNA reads TGTGCCAGCAGCGTACAGGATGGTGAGACCCAGTACTTC. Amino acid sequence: CASSVQDGETQYF.

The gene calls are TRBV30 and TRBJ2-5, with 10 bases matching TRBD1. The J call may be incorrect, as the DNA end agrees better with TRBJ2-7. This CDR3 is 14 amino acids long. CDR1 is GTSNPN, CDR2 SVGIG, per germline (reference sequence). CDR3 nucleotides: TGTGCCTGGAGTCGGGGACAGGGGCCCTACGAGCAGTACTTC. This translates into CAWSRGQGPYEQYF.